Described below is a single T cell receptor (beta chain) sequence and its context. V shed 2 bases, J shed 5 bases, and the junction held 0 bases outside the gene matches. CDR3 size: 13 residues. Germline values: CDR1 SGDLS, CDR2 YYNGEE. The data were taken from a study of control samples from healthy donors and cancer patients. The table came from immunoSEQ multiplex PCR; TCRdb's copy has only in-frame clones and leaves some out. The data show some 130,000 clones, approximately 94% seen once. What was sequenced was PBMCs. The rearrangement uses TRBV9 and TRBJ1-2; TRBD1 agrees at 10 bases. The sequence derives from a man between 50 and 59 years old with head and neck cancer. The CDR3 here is CASSVDRGYGYTF. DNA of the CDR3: TGTGCCAGCAGCGTGGACAGGGGGTATGGCTACACCTTC.